This is a list of T cell receptor beta chains from one sample in a study of T cell responses to AZD1222 COVID-19 vaccine. Clones were read by immunoSEQ multiplex PCR, and TCRdb kept only the in-frame ones, dropping some. The sample shows roughly 120,000 clones, around 83% of them seen only once. Source: peripheral blood, taken 28 days after the second AZD1222 dose. The receptor set was obtained from an adult who received the AZD1222 COVID-19 vaccine. CDR3s include the opening cysteine and the closing phenylalanine or tryptophan. A D gene is named only where the DNA matches it firmly. Rows give clone size only sometimes, using once, few, many, or a class for an expanded clone.

>once|.|TRBJ1-5|TRBV6-5
TGTGCCAGCACAATATACAATCAGCCCCAGCATTTT
CASTIYNQPQHF
>.|.|TRBJ1-5|TRBV4-1
TGCGCCAGCAGCCAAGGGGATCAGCCCCAGCATTTT
CASSQGDQPQHF
>.|.|TRBJ1-2|TRBV18
TGTGCCAGCTCACCGAAGGGGGAGGACTATGGCTACACCTTC
CASSPKGEDYGYTF
>.|.|TRBJ1-1|TRBV25-1
TGTGCCAGCAGTTTTCAGGGTGTGACTGAAGCTTTCTTT
CASSFQGVTEAFF
>.|.|TRBJ1-2|TRBV3-1/TRBV3-2
TGTGCCAGCAGCCTTCCCGGAGGGAGCTACACCTTC
CASSLPGGSYTF
>few|TRBD1|TRBJ1-4|TRBV9
TGTGCCAGCAGCGCCGGGACAGGGTCCTTCAATGAAAAACTGTTTTTT
CASSAGTGSFNEKLFF
>.|TRBD2|TRBJ2-2|TRBV7-9
TGTGCCAGCAGGGTCACGGGGGGGAACACCGGGGAGCTGTTTTTT
CASRVTGGNTGELFF
>.|TRBD1|TRBJ1-1|TRBV6-5
TGTGCCAGCAGTTACTCGGACAGGGCTGAAGCTTTCTTT
CASSYSDRAEAFF
>.|.|TRBJ1-2|TRBV6-5
TGTGCCAGCAGTTTGACAGAACATAACTATGGCTACACCTTC
CASSLTEHNYGYTF
>.|.|TRBJ2-6|TRBV7-7
TGTGCCAGCAGCCCAAACTCTGGGGCCAACGTCCTGACTTTC
CASSPNSGANVLTF
>.|TRBD1|TRBJ2-3|TRBV23-1
TGCGCCAGCAGTCAATCTCGGGACAGGCCCGGTACGCAGTATTTT
CASSQSRDRPGTQYF